Here is one T cell receptor beta chain with its context. Antigen specificity is unknown. The sample comes from a study of T-cell memory formation after mild COVID-19. Study context: Largely, the TCR clusters proved donor specific. Study outcomes and limitations: Pre-infection memory harbored some responding clones, suggesting cross-reactive memory joined. The SARS-CoV-2 specificity of second-wave clones reaching peak at day 37 remained unverified.

V was clipped by 8 bases and J by 2 bases, with 9 bases between them. The germline V gene encodes CDR1 KGHSH and CDR2 LQKENI. The CDR3 runs 12 residues. TCRdb reanalysed the 5' RACE reads using MiXCR and keeps one entry per CDR3 protein. Here the sample spans 470,000 or so distinct CDR3 sequences, about a sixth being singletons. Input material: PBMCs or a T cell subset sorted from them (not recorded which). This clonotype was obtained from a man aged 18 to 35 who had mild COVID-19 (a few samples of this study predate the infection). Cell type and time point are not known. The genes are TRBV18 and TRBJ1-1; D unresolved. The CDR3 loop reads CASNRGNTEAFF. In nucleotides, the CDR3 is TGTGCCAGCAACCGGGGAAACACTGAAGCTTTCTTT.